A selection of T cell receptor beta chains follows, all from one sample in a study of T cell repertoires in cytomegalovirus infection. MiXCR, applied by TCRdb to the reads, yields one record per CDR3 protein. Of about 190,000 distinct CDR3 sequences listed, about 28% were seen once; the top ten hold around 29%. Source material: PBMCs. The receptors come from a human donor in good health (CMV status not recorded). Some clones in this sample may be carry-over from other donors' samples. CDR3s include the opening cysteine and the closing phenylalanine or tryptophan. A D gene is named only where the DNA matches it firmly. Rows may omit the clone size; those that give it use once, few, many or a size class.

size | J | D | V | CDR3 | DNA
medium-sized | TRBJ2-3 | TRBD2 | TRBV7-2 | CASSFSSGGAEDTQYF | TGTGCCAGCAGCTTTTCTAGCGGGGGGGCCGAAGATACGCAGTATTTT
many | TRBJ1-1 | TRBD1 | TRBV7-8 | CASGQGMNTEAFF | TGTGCCAGTGGACAGGGGATGAACACTGAAGCTTTCTTT
- | TRBJ2-4 | - | TRBV20-1 | CSARGGTKNIQYF | TGCAGTGCTCGTGGGGGGACCAAAAACATTCAGTACTTC
few | TRBJ2-5 | - | TRBV7-2 | CASSPLSDQETQYF | TGTGCCAGCAGCCCCTTGTCTGACCAAGAGACCCAGTACTTC
- | TRBJ2-3 | - | TRBV7-6 | CASSLNSRVADTQYF | TGTGCCAGCAGCTTAAATTCGAGGGTAGCAGATACGCAGTATTTT
- | TRBJ1-2 | - | TRBV20-1 | CSARAQAYGYTF | TGCAGTGCTAGAGCACAGGCCTATGGCTACACCTTC
- | TRBJ2-1 | TRBD2 | TRBV6-2/TRBV6-3 | CASTDWESGIPYNEQFF | TGTGCCAGCACCGACTGGGAAAGCGGGATTCCCTATAATGAGCAGTTCTTC
- | TRBJ1-2 | - | TRBV12-3/TRBV12-4 | CASSFADRYTF | TGTGCCAGCAGTTTTGCGGATCGCTACACCTTC
- | TRBJ2-7 | TRBD1 | TRBV12-3/TRBV12-4 | CASSPIGTGREQYF | TGTGCCAGCAGTCCCATTGGGACAGGGAGAGAGCAGTACTTC
- | TRBJ1-1 | - | TRBV11-2 | CARSLARAEAFF | TGTGCCCGCAGCTTAGCAAGGGCTGAAGCTTTCTTT
few | TRBJ2-7 | - | TRBV7-6 | CASSLSGSGMQYF | TGTGCCAGCAGCTTGAGTGGGAGCGGTATGCAGTACTTC
- | TRBJ2-7 | - | TRBV6-6 | CAGSQGGEQYF | TGTGCCGGCAGTCAGGGCGGCGAGCAGTACTTC
- | TRBJ1-1 | - | TRBV29-1 | CSALEGLNTEDFF | TGCAGCGCTTTGGAGGGGCTGAACACTGAAGATTTCTTT
- | TRBJ1-5 | - | TRBV19 | CASNPRGKMQPQHF | TGTGCCAGTAACCCTCGGGGGAAAATGCAGCCCCAGCATTTT
- | TRBJ1-4 | - | TRBV12-3/TRBV12-4 | CASSLRQKLFF | TGTGCCAGCAGTTTAAGGCAAAAACTGTTTTTT
many | TRBJ1-4 | - | TRBV7-2 | CASSFSFASTNEKLFF | TGTGCCAGCAGCTTCAGTTTTGCATCAACTAATGAAAAACTGTTTTTT
many | TRBJ2-7 | - | TRBV7-2 | CASSSSVLYEQYF | TGTGCCAGCAGCTCATCGGTCCTATACGAGCAGTACTTC
- | TRBJ2-5 | - | TRBV6-5 | CASKTGRGETQYF | TGTGCCAGCAAAACGGGACGAGGGGAGACCCAGTACTTC
- | TRBJ1-1 | - | TRBV12-3/TRBV12-4 | CASSLVTGASSRGTEAFF | TGTGCCAGCAGTTTGGTAACCGGGGCCTCCTCCAGGGGCACTGAAGCTTTCTTT
few | TRBJ2-7 | - | TRBV5-5 | CASSLDGQLSSYEQYF | TGTGCCAGCAGCTTGGATGGACAGCTGAGCTCCTACGAGCAGTACTTC
many | TRBJ1-1 | - | TRBV6-2/TRBV6-3 | CASSYTTGEAFF | TGTGCCAGCAGTTACACGACAGGTGAAGCTTTCTTT
- | TRBJ2-1 | - | TRBV6-2/TRBV6-3 | CASSYIWQTFLYNEQFF | TGTGCCAGCAGTTACATCTGGCAGACCTTTCTCTACAATGAGCAGTTCTTC
- | TRBJ1-1 | TRBD1 | TRBV6-2/TRBV6-3 | CASSYGGVGGSAGTEAFF | TGTGCCAGCAGTTATGGGGGAGTAGGGGGCTCGGCAGGCACTGAAGCTTTCTTT
few | TRBJ1-2 | TRBD1 | TRBV5-1 | CASSLGQGDYGYTF | TGCGCCAGCAGCCTGGGACAGGGTGACTATGGCTACACCTTC
- | TRBJ1-2 | TRBD1 | TRBV10-3 | CAISAAGGEYGYTF | TGTGCCATCAGTGCGGCAGGGGGCGAATATGGCTACACCTTC
many | TRBJ1-1 | - | TRBV7-9 | CASSSLSGDTEAFF | TGTGCCAGCAGCTCCCTAAGTGGGGACACTGAAGCTTTCTTT
many | TRBJ1-2 | - | TRBV7-2 | CASAALKGYRSGGYTF | TGTGCCAGCGCGGCCTTGAAAGGGTATCGATCTGGTGGCTACACCTTC
- | TRBJ1-1 | - | TRBV6-5 | CASSYGRITATEAFF | TGTGCCAGCAGTTACGGTCGGATCACGGCCACTGAAGCTTTCTTT
few | TRBJ2-7 | TRBD2 | TRBV19 | CASRTSGESYEQYF | TGTGCCAGTAGGACTAGCGGGGAGTCCTACGAGCAGTACTTC
- | TRBJ1-2 | - | TRBV2 | CASKDRTANYGYTF | TGTGCCAGCAAAGATAGGACAGCTAACTATGGCTACACCTTC
many | TRBJ1-1 | TRBD1 | TRBV7-8 | CASNTKTTGVKNTEAFF | TGTGCCAGCAACACCAAAACCACAGGGGTAAAGAACACTGAAGCTTTCTTT
- | TRBJ1-3 | - | TRBV14 | CASSQDRAGNTIYF | TGTGCCAGCAGCCAAGACCGGGCGGGAAACACCATATATTTT
many | TRBJ2-3 | - | TRBV7-2 | CASSLGGGHRGGRTDTQYF | TGTGCCAGCAGCTTAGGCGGGGGCCACCGGGGCGGCCGCACAGATACGCAGTATTTT
many | TRBJ1-1 | - | TRBV7-8 | CASSLEFETEAFF | TGTGCCAGCAGCTTAGAATTCGAGACTGAAGCTTTCTTT
- | TRBJ2-3 | - | TRBV11-2 | CASSLAGARSTDTQYF | TGTGCCAGCAGCTTAGCGGGGGCCCGGAGCACAGATACGCAGTATTTT
many | TRBJ2-6 | - | TRBV25-1 | CASSLTGANVLTF | TGTGCCAGCAGTTTGACTGGGGCCAACGTCCTGACTTTC
few | TRBJ1-4 | - | TRBV11-2 | CASSLEGRAWVNEKLFF | TGTGCCAGCAGCTTAGAGGGCCGGGCGTGGGTTAATGAAAAACTGTTTTTT
- | TRBJ2-1 | - | TRBV12-3/TRBV12-4 | CASSSDSSSYNEQFF | TGTGCCAGCAGTTCCGACAGCTCCTCCTACAATGAGCAGTTCTTC
- | TRBJ1-2 | - | TRBV25-1 | CASSESYGYTF | TGTGCCAGCAGTGAAAGCTATGGCTACACCTTC
many | TRBJ2-6 | - | TRBV11-2 | CASSPANGRGANVLTF | TGTGCCAGCAGCCCGGCCAATGGGAGAGGGGCCAACGTCCTGACTTTC
- | TRBJ1-1 | - | TRBV6-5 | CASRAGQQNTEAFF | TGTGCCAGCAGAGCCGGACAGCAGAACACTGAAGCTTTCTTT